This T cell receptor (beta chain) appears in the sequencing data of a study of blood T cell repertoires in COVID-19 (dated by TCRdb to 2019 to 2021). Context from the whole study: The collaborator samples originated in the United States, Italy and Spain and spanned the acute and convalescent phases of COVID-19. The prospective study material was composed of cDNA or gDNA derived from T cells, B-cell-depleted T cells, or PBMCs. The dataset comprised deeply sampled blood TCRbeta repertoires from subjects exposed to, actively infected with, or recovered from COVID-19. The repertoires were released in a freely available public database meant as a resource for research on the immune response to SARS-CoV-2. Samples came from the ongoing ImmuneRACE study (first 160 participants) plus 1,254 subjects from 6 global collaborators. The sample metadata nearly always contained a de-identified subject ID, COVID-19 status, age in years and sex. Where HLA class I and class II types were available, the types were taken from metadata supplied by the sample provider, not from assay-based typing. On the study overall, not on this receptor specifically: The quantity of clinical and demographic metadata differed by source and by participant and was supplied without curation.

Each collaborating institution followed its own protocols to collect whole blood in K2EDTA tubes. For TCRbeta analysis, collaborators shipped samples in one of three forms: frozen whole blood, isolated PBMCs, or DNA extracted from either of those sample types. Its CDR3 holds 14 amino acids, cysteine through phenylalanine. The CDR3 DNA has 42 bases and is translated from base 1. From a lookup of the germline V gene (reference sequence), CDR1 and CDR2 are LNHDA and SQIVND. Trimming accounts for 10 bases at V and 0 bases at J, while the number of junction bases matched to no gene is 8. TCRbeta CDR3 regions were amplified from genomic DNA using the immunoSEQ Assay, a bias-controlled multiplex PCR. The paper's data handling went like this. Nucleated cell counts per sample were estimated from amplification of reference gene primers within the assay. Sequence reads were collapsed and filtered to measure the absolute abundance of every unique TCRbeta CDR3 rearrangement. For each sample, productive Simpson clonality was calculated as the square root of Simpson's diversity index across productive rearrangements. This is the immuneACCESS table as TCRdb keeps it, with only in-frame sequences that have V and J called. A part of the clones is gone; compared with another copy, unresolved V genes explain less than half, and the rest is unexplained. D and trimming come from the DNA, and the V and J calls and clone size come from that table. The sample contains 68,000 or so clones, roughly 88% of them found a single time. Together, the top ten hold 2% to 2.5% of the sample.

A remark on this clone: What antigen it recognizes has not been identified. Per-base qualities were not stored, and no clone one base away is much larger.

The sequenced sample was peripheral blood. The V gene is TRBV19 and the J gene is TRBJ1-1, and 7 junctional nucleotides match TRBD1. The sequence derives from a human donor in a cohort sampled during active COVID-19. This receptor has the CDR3 CATDTGAVNTEAFF. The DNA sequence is TGTGCCACAGATACAGGGGCTGTGAACACTGAAGCTTTCTTT.